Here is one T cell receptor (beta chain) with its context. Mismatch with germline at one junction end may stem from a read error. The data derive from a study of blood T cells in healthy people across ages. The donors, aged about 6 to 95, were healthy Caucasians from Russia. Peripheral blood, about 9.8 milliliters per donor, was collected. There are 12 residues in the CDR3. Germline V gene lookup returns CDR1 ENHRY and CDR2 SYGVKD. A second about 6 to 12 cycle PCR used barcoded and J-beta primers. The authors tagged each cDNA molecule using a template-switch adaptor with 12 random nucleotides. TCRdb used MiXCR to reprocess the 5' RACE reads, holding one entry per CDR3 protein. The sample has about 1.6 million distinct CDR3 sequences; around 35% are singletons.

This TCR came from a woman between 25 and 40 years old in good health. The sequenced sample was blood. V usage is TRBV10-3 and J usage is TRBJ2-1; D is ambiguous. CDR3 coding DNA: TGTGCCATCAGTGAGTACAGCAATGGGCAGTTCTTC. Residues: CAISEYSNGQFF.